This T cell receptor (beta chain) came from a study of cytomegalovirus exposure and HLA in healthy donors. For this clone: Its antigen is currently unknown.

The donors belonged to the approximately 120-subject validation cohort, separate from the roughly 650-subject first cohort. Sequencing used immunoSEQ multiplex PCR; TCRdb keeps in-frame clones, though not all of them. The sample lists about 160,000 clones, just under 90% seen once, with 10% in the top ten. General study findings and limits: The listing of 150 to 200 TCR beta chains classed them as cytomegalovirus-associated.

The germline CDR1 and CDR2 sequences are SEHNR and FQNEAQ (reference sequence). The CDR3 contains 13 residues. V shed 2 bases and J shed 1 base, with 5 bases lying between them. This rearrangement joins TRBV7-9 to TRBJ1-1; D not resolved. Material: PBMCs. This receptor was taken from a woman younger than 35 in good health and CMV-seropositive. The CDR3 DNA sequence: TGTGCCAGCAGCTTAAGAGGGAACACTGAAGCTTTCTTT. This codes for CASSLRGNTEAFF.